Listed here are 28 T cell receptor beta chains from one sample, sequenced in a study of CD8+ T cells in alopecia areata. RNA extraction and reverse transcription yielded cDNA as sequencing template. The repertoire was sequenced with immunoSEQ multiplex PCR; TCRdb's copy has only in-frame clones and lacks some. The data contain around 300,000 clones, around 64% of them seen just once; the ten biggest clones take up 0.8% to 1%. Treatment given: oral pan-JAK inhibitor, 5-10 mg twice daily. Here the sequenced sample was CD4+ T cells sorted from blood, taken around week 54, from a patient treated with tofacitinib. All receptors derive from a human donor with alopecia areata.

V and J are TRBV4-1 and TRBJ1-1; no reliable D call. Trimming took off 1 base at V and 6 bases at J, with 9 bases between the two ends. There are 13 residues in the CDR3. Germline V gene lookup returns CDR1 MGHRA and CDR2 YSYEKL. The DNA of the CDR3 is TGCGCCAGCAGCCAAGGGGAGTTCTCTGAAGCTTTCTTT. This sequence encodes CASSQGEFSEAFF.

The rearrangement joins TRBV30 to TRBJ1-1; 8 nucleotides line up with TRBD1. The CDR3 runs 17 residues. Germline V gives CDR1 GTSNPN, CDR2 SVGIG (reference sequence). J gave up 5 bases and V 0 bases, and 14 bases lay outside the gene matches. The CDR3 sequence is CAWSVGQGWATLTEAFF. The CDR3, as DNA: TGTGCCTGGAGTGTAGGACAGGGATGGGCAACGTTGACTGAAGCTTTCTTT.

The CDR3 DNA sequence: TGTGCCAGCAGGAGGCTAGCGGGGACAGATACGCAGTATTTT. Translating it yields CASRRLAGTDTQYF. The chain uses TRBV27 and TRBJ2-3; 9 bases fit TRBD2. The CDR3 runs to 14 residues. The V gene's germline CDR1 is MNHEY and CDR2 SMNVEV (reference sequence). Losses at the gene ends were 6 bases for V and 3 bases for J; bases not matched to a gene: 4.

V and J are TRBV29-1 and TRBJ1-1; no reliable D call. CDR1 is SQVTM, CDR2 ANQGSEA, per germline. The CDR3 contains 13 residues. V dropped 0 bases and J dropped 1 base, with 6 bases sitting between them. CDR3 nucleotide sequence: TGCAGCGTTGAAGAATGGCAGAACACTGAAGCTTTCTTT. Encoded protein: CSVEEWQNTEAFF.

The chain combines TRBV29-1 with TRBJ1-5; TRBD1 matches 8 bases. CDR3 length: 14 amino acids. Germline V gives CDR1 SQVTM, CDR2 ANQGSEA. The trim removed 4 bases at V and 4 bases at J, leaving 6 bases unmatched. CDR3 sequence reads: CSVAGDRLNQPQHF. The CDR3 coding sequence is TGCAGCGTTGCTGGGGACAGGTTAAATCAGCCCCAGCATTTT. Full variable domain (remainder filled in from reference TRBV29-1 and TRBJ1-5): SAVISQKPSRDICQRGTSLTIQCQVDSQVTMMFWYRQQPGQSLTLIATANQGSEATYESGFVIDKFPISRPNLTFSTLTVSNMSPEDSSIYLCSVAGDRLNQPQHFGDGTRLSIL.

J is TRBJ2-3 and V is TRBV4-3; 14 nucleotides align to TRBD2. The CDR3 sequence is 18 residues long. Germline trimming cut 0 bases from V and 7 bases from J; bases unmatched to any gene: 9. Germline V CDR1 and CDR2: LGHNA, YSLEER. CDR3 residues: CASSQDPTSGGAVNTQYF. The DNA for the CDR3 is TGCGCCAGCAGCCAAGATCCGACTAGCGGGGGGGCCGTGAATACGCAGTATTTT.

V usage is TRBV10-3 and J usage is TRBJ2-1; no definite D call. This CDR3 is 9 amino acids long. In germline, CDR1 is ENHRY, CDR2 SYGVKD. With 10 bases removed from V and 8 bases from J, the gap between germline ends came to 6 bases. This chain's CDR3 is CATSDEQFF. In DNA, the CDR3 is TGTGCCACGAGCGATGAGCAGTTCTTC.

This clone was seen many times. The chain employs TRBV9 and TRBJ2-1, with a weak D call TRBD2 (6 bases). Trimming cost V 0 bases and J 6 bases, with 16 bases left between them. Per the germline V gene, CDR1 is SGDLS and CDR2 is YYNGEE. The CDR3 spans 16 residues. CDR3 residues: CASSVAGVGQTNEQFF. The CDR3 DNA reads as TGTGCCAGCAGCGTAGCGGGGGTGGGCCAGACCAATGAGCAGTTCTTC.

The CDR3 nucleotides read TGCGCCAGCAGCCAAGATGAACTAGCGGGGGGCACAGATACGCAGTATTTT. It yields the protein CASSQDELAGGTDTQYF. The rearrangement links TRBV4-1 to TRBJ2-3, with 11 bases fitting TRBD2. With 0 bases clipped from V and 1 base from J, the junction kept 3 bases outside the gene matches. CDR3 length: 17 residues. Germline V gives CDR1 MGHRA, CDR2 YSYEKL.

This clone is labeled medium-sized. The chain joins TRBV4-1 to TRBJ2-1, with D unclear. V dropped 2 bases and J dropped 0 bases, with 11 bases sitting between them. The CDR3 extends over 16 amino acids. The germline CDR1 and CDR2 sequences are MGHRA and YSYEKL. Written as DNA, the CDR3 is TGCGCCAGCAGCCAACTTGACATCCTCTCCTACAATGAGCAGTTCTTC. Protein sequence: CASSQLDILSYNEQFF.

V is TRBV30 and J is TRBJ2-5, with D tentatively TRBD1 or TRBD2 (5 bases each). The V end was cut by 1 base, the J end by 4 bases, with 10 bases between. The germline gives CDR1 GTSNPN, CDR2 SVGIG (reference sequence). This CDR3 is 13 amino acids long. In DNA form, the CDR3 reads TGTGCCTGGAGTGAAGTGAGGGGAGAGACCCAGTACTTC. Its translation is CAWSEVRGETQYF.

The V gene is TRBV7-2, the J gene TRBJ1-6; D perhaps matches TRBD1 (5 bases). Deletions cut 3 bases from V and 6 bases from J, with 12 bases between. Looked up from germline, CDR1 is SGHTA and CDR2 is FQGNSA. This CDR3 has 15 amino acids. CDR3 bases: TGTGCCAGCAGCTTCACCGGGACGGTTAATTCACCCCTCCACTTT. This encodes CASSFTGTVNSPLHF.

This clone has just one count. The chain joins TRBV4-3 to TRBJ2-5; unclear D gene. The CDR3 totals 13 residues. Per the germline V gene, CDR1 is LGHNA and CDR2 is YSLEER. The ends were cut back, 4 bases at V and 3 bases at J, with 9 bases in the middle. CDR3 sequence (DNA): TGCGCCAGCAGCCTCCAGGAAAAAGAGACCCAGTACTTC. Amino acids: CASSLQEKETQYF.

The chain is built from TRBV4-2 and TRBJ1-1; D not certain. This CDR3 spans 12 amino acids. The V end was cut by 0 bases, the J end by 3 bases, with 2 bases between. Germline V gives CDR1 LGHNA, CDR2 YNFKEQ. DNA for the CDR3: TGTGCCAGCAGCCAAGAATACACTGAAGCTTTCTTT. Its translation: CASSQEYTEAFF.

This clone was found a few times. The chain couples TRBV11-2 to TRBJ1-3; the D gene is possibly TRBD1 (5 bases). Germline CDR1 SGHAT, CDR2 FQNNGV. Trimming took 1 base from V and 0 from J, leaving 7 bases between them. The CDR3 totals 15 residues. In DNA, the CDR3 is TGTGCCAGCAGCTTAGCAGGGAGCTCTGGAAACACCATATATTTT. Translating it yields CASSLAGSSGNTIYF. The full variable domain, completed using reference TRBV11-2 and TRBJ1-3, is EAGVAQSPRYKIIEKRQSVAFWCNPISGHATLYWYQQILGQGPKLLIQFQNNGVVDDSQLPKDRFSAERLKGVDSTLKIQPAKLEDSAVYLCASSLAGSSGNTIYFGEGSWLTVV.

The V gene is TRBV2, the J gene TRBJ2-6; D not resolved. V lost 4 bases and J 1 base, leaving 8 bases between the germline ends. Germline assignment: CDR1 SNHLY and CDR2 FYNNEI. CDR3 length: 15 residues. CDR3: CASSGRFSGANVLTF. The CDR3 region has the DNA TGTGCCAGCAGTGGCAGGTTTTCTGGGGCCAACGTCCTGACTTTC.

A word on this clone: Relative to the germline gene, one junction end is altered; a read error may explain this. The chain couples TRBV5-1 to TRBJ1-2; tentatively, D is TRBD1 (5 bases). CDR3 length equals 13 residues. Germline V gene lookup returns CDR1 SGHRS and CDR2 YFSETQ. CDR3 nucleotide sequence: TGCGCCAGCAGCGTGACAGCTAACTATGGCTACGCCTTC. Translation: CASSVTANYGYAF.

This clone turned up a few times. The CDR3 nucleotides read TGTGCCAGTAGTACCGGACAGCACTCTGGGGCCAACGTCCTGACTTTC. It encodes CASSTGQHSGANVLTF. This chain uses TRBV19 with TRBJ2-6, with a weak D call TRBD1 (6 bases). Per germline, CDR1 LNHDA and CDR2 SQIVND (reference sequence). V lost 4 bases and J lost 0, with 10 bases in between. The CDR3 length is 16 residues.

This clone showed up just once. V and J are TRBV2 and TRBJ2-7; D gene unclear. The V gene's germline CDR1 is SNHLY and CDR2 FYNNEI. The CDR3 sequence is 12 residues long. Between the trimmed V and J ends, which lost 7 bases and 1 base, there was a span of 8 bases. The CDR3 nucleotides read TGTGCCAGCACCCCAGGATCCTACGAGCAGTACTTC. As protein: CASTPGSYEQYF.

The chain recombines TRBV15 with TRBJ2-5, with no clear D. This CDR3 contains 14 residues. V dropped 6 bases and J dropped 2 bases, with 13 bases sitting between them. Germline CDR1 is LNHNV and CDR2 is YYDKDF (reference sequence). The CDR3 protein is CATSKAGQQETQYF. CDR3 in DNA: TGTGCCACCAGTAAGGCTGGGCAGCAAGAGACCCAGTACTTC.

This clone was seen more than once but under ten times. This chain connects TRBV5-6 to TRBJ2-2, with TRBD2 matching over 9 bases. The CDR3 loop spans 14 amino acids. V lost 3 bases and J lost 6; bases outside the gene matches: 3. Germline assignment: CDR1 SGHDT and CDR2 YYEEEE. CDR3 sequence (DNA): TGTGCCAGCAGCTCCCTAGCGGGGTCCGGGGAGCTGTTTTTT. Protein sequence: CASSSLAGSGELFF.

This clone was counted a few times. The chain joins TRBV29-1 to TRBJ2-1, with 10 nucleotides matching TRBD1. Trimming took 4 bases from V and 6 from J; bases not matched to a gene: 3. The CDR3 consists of 13 residues. Germline V gene sequence: CDR1 SQVTM, CDR2 ANQGSEA. The chain's CDR3 is CSVAGTGANEQFF. CDR3 DNA: TGCAGCGTTGCAGGGACAGGGGCCAATGAGCAGTTCTTC.

The chain carries TRBV28 and TRBJ1-2, with 9 bases identical to TRBD1. The J segment lost 8 bases and the V segment lost 8 bases, leaving 6 bases of the junction unmatched. Germline CDR1 and CDR2: MDHEN and SYDVKM. CDR3 length equals 12 residues. The CDR3 here is CASEDRGRGYTF. CDR3 DNA: TGTGCCAGCGAGGACAGGGGACGGGGCTACACCTTC.

This clone occurred a few times. The chain has TRBV7-6 and TRBJ2-3; TRBD2 matches 8 bases. From germline, CDR1 is SGHVS and CDR2 FNYEAQ. Germline trimming cut 1 base from V and 0 bases from J; bases unmatched to any gene: 6. The CDR3 is made up of 17 amino acids. The CDR3 nucleotides are TGTGCCAGCAGCTTAGTAGGCGGGGGGCCTAGCACAGATACGCAGTATTTT. This encodes CASSLVGGGPSTDTQYF.

This chain uses TRBV4-1 with TRBJ1-2, with D possibly TRBD1 on 5 matching bases. The CDR3 has 13 amino acids. Germline CDR1 reads MGHRA; CDR2 reads YSYEKL. Between the trimmed V and J ends, which lost 1 base and 2 bases, there was a span of 5 bases. DNA for the CDR3: TGCGCCAGCAGCCAAGGACAGAACTATGGCTACACCTTC. Its translation: CASSQGQNYGYTF.

This rearrangement joins TRBV30 to TRBJ2-7; no clear D gene. The ends were cut back, 5 bases at V and 0 bases at J, with 8 bases in the middle. CDR3 size: 12 residues. Looked up from germline, CDR1 is GTSNPN and CDR2 is SVGIG (reference sequence). The CDR3 sequence: CAWRSSSYEQYF. The DNA for the CDR3 is TGTGCCTGGCGGTCGAGCTCCTACGAGCAGTACTTC. Together with reference TRBV30 and TRBJ2-7, the CDR3 gives the full variable domain: SQTIHQWPATLVQPVGSPLSLECTVEGTSNPNLYWYRQAAGRGLQLLFYSVGIGQISSEVPQNLSASRPQDRQFILSSKKLLLSDSGFYLCAWRSSSYEQYFGPGTRLTVT.

This clone is a singleton in its sample. The chain joins TRBV11-2 to TRBJ2-7; the D gene is possibly TRBD2 (6 bases). The V end was cut by 5 bases, the J end by 7 bases, with 12 bases between. The CDR3 contains 12 residues. In germline, CDR1 is SGHAT, CDR2 FQNNGV. CDR3 residues: CASSRRGGEQYF. CDR3 in DNA: TGTGCCAGCAGCCGGCGGGGTGGGGAGCAGTACTTC.

This clone was seen a single time. A much larger clone lies one base from this, so it may be a read error. The chain is built from TRBV7-6 and TRBJ2-3; D unclear. Germline CDR1 is SGHVS and CDR2 is FNYEAQ. Trimming cost V 0 bases and J 5 bases, with 0 bases left between them. The CDR3 is 11 amino acids. The CDR3 loop reads CASSLADTQYF. CDR3 in DNA: TGTGCCAGCAGCTTAGCAGATACGCAGTATTTT.